This is a list of T cell receptor beta chains from one sample in a study of persistence of HIV-infected CD4 T cells. No antigen has been identified for these receptors. This table comes from immunoSEQ multiplex PCR, and its TCRdb copy is limited to in-frame clones, with some not included. The table lists 45,000 to 55,000 clones, more than 70% of them singletons, with about 3% in the top ten. The sequencing used CD4+ T cells sorted from PBMCs after 18-hour stimulation, collected from a patient who received antiretroviral therapy. These receptors originate from an adult man with HIV who was CMV-seropositive. Each CDR3 is given with its conserved first and last residue. D genes are given only for firm matches. Clone size appears in some rows only: once, few, many, or a class for an expanded clone.

j_call d_call clone_size v_call cdr3_length cdr3_aa cdr3_nt
TRBJ2-6 NA NA TRBV9 18 CASSVDWGAHSGANVLTF TGTGCCAGCAGCGTAGACTGGGGGGCGCACTCTGGGGCCAACGTCCTGACTTTC
TRBJ2-5 TRBD1 NA TRBV14 15 CASSQELTGAETQYF TGTGCCAGCAGCCAAGAATTGACAGGGGCAGAGACCCAGTACTTC
TRBJ1-2 TRBD1 NA TRBV5-1 15 CASSLLGQGSYGYTF TGCGCCAGCAGCCTATTGGGACAGGGATCCTATGGCTACACCTTC
TRBJ2-1 TRBD2 NA TRBV25-1 15 CASSESSGRANEQFF TGTGCCAGCAGTGAATCTAGCGGGAGGGCCAATGAGCAGTTCTTC
TRBJ1-3 NA NA TRBV30 16 CAWARRGAYSGNTIYF TGTGCCTGGGCCAGGCGGGGCGCCTACTCTGGAAACACCATATATTTT
TRBJ1-4 TRBD1 once TRBV7-7 15 CASSKGQGLNEKLFF TGTGCCAGCAGCAAAGGACAGGGCCTTAATGAAAAACTGTTTTTT
TRBJ1-2 NA NA TRBV6-5 11 CASRAYYGYTF TGTGCCAGCAGGGCCTACTATGGCTACACCTTC
TRBJ2-2 TRBD2 once TRBV11-3 18 CASSLSTSGRGNTGELFF TGTGCCAGCAGCCTCTCGACTAGCGGCCGGGGTAACACCGGGGAGCTGTTTTTT
TRBJ1-3 NA NA TRBV7-9 14 CASSLDTGSNTIYF TGTGCCAGCAGCTTAGACACAGGGTCGAACACCATATATTTT
TRBJ1-3 NA NA TRBV19 14 CASSAPKTRNTIYF TGTGCCAGTAGTGCGCCTAAGACTCGCAACACCATATATTTT
TRBJ1-1 NA few TRBV2 14 CASSRGTAYTEAFF TGTGCCAGCAGTCGGGGAACAGCCTACACTGAAGCTTTCTTT
TRBJ2-5 NA NA TRBV12-3/TRBV12-4 11 CASSRYETQYF TGTGCCAGCAGCCGCTATGAGACCCAGTACTTC
TRBJ1-4 NA NA TRBV7-8 11 CASSSYEKLFF TGTGCCAGCAGCTCGTATGAAAAACTGTTTTTT
TRBJ2-7 TRBD2 NA TRBV7-2 15 CASSLWASGRREQYF TGTGCCAGCAGCTTATGGGCTAGCGGTCGTCGCGAGCAGTACTTC
TRBJ2-1 NA NA TRBV5-6 15 CASSSTPTAYNEQFF TGTGCCAGCAGCTCTACACCAACCGCCTACAATGAGCAGTTCTTC
TRBJ1-2 NA once TRBV4-3 14 CASSQEDSYYGYTF TGCGCCAGCAGCCAAGAAGACAGCTACTATGGCTACACCTTC
TRBJ2-7 NA NA TRBV7-2 16 CASSLAPTAIPYEQYF TGTGCCAGCAGCTTAGCGCCGACAGCCATACCCTACGAGCAGTACTTC
TRBJ1-6 NA NA TRBV6-1 16 CASSEVARLYNSPLHF TGTGCCAGCAGTGAAGTCGCGCGGCTCTATAATTCACCCCTCCACTTT
TRBJ2-5 NA NA TRBV5-1 13 CASSPQGQETQYF TGCGCCAGCAGCCCTCAGGGCCAAGAGACCCAGTACTTC
TRBJ1-1 TRBD1 once TRBV6-6 15 CASSFGGQGSTEAFF TGTGCCAGCAGTTTCGGGGGACAGGGAAGCACTGAAGCTTTCTTT
TRBJ1-1 TRBD1 few TRBV28 15 CASSLWGQGNTEAFF TGTGCCAGCAGTTTATGGGGACAGGGGAACACTGAAGCTTTCTTT
TRBJ1-1 NA NA TRBV12-3/TRBV12-4 11 CASSLLKEAFF TGTGCCAGCAGTTTGCTCAAGGAAGCTTTCTTT
TRBJ1-5 TRBD1 NA TRBV7-3 14 CASAQGAGDQPQHF TGTGCCAGCGCTCAGGGGGCAGGGGATCAGCCCCAGCATTTT
TRBJ1-4 NA NA TRBV4-2 15 CASSQQGRTNEKLFF TGTGCCAGCAGCCAACAGGGGAGGACTAATGAAAAACTGTTTTTT
TRBJ2-7 TRBD2 NA TRBV10-2 15 CASSESSGGVYEQYF TGCGCCAGCAGTGAGTCCAGCGGGGGAGTCTACGAGCAGTACTTC
TRBJ2-2 NA NA TRBV29-1 13 CSSTGLYTGELFF TGCAGCAGCACCGGGCTGTACACCGGGGAGCTGTTTTTT
TRBJ1-2 TRBD1 NA TRBV30 14 CAWSVNRGNYGYTF TGTGCCTGGAGTGTTAACAGGGGTAACTATGGCTACACCTTC
TRBJ1-1 NA NA TRBV7-9 14 CASSLMMGTAEAFF TGTGCCAGCAGCTTAATGATGGGGACCGCTGAAGCTTTCTTT
TRBJ1-3 TRBD1 few TRBV2 14 CASTLDRGLDTIYF TGTGCCAGCACCCTAGACAGGGGCCTAGACACCATATATTTT
TRBJ1-5 NA NA TRBV5-8 14 CASLGQPGNQPQHF TGTGCCAGCCTGGGGCAGCCTGGCAATCAGCCCCAGCATTTT
TRBJ2-7 NA once TRBV18 13 CASSPRTADEQYF TGTGCCAGCTCACCGCGGACAGCGGACGAGCAGTACTTC
TRBJ1-6 NA NA TRBV11-2 15 CASSPPGGGHSPLHF TGTGCCAGCAGCCCCCCCGGGGGTGGGCATTCACCCCTCCACTTT
TRBJ2-1 NA NA TRBV5-4 14 CASSPQGSYNEQFF TGTGCCAGCAGCCCCCAAGGATCCTACAATGAGCAGTTCTTC
TRBJ1-2 TRBD1 NA TRBV30 15 CAWSEKDRGGYGYTF TGTGCCTGGAGTGAGAAAGACAGGGGCGGCTATGGCTACACCTTC
TRBJ1-6 TRBD1 once TRBV7-2 17 CASSVGTGNSYNSPLHF TGTGCCAGCAGCGTCGGGACAGGCAACTCCTATAATTCACCCCTCCACTTT
TRBJ2-1 NA NA TRBV11-3 14 CASSYDGSYNEQFF TGTGCCAGCAGCTACGACGGCTCCTACAATGAGCAGTTCTTC
TRBJ1-2 NA NA TRBV4-3 14 CASSREQGGDGYTF TGCGCCAGCAGCCGCGAACAGGGAGGTGATGGCTACACCTTC
TRBJ1-2 NA NA TRBV5-1 16 CASSWSTGTTNYGYTF TGCGCCAGCAGCTGGTCAACCGGGACAACGAACTATGGCTACACCTTC
TRBJ1-2 NA NA TRBV30 12 CAWRLLHYGYTF TGTGCCTGGAGACTCCTCCACTATGGCTACACCTTC
TRBJ1-6 NA NA TRBV7-6 17 CASSSPAGMREGSPLHF TGTGCCAGCAGCTCCCCAGCCGGGATGAGGGAGGGATCACCCCTCCACTTT
TRBJ1-3 TRBD1 NA TRBV30 14 CAWSGDSSGNTIYF TGTGCCTGGAGTGGGGACAGCTCTGGAAACACCATATATTTT
TRBJ1-1 NA NA TRBV6-5 12 CASNKGNTEAFF TGTGCCAGCAATAAGGGGAACACTGAAGCTTTCTTT
TRBJ1-2 NA few TRBV7-2 13 CASSLAGGYGYTF TGTGCCAGCAGCTTAGCGGGCGGCTATGGCTACACCTTC
TRBJ1-3 TRBD1 few TRBV30 12 CAWDRERNTIYF TGTGCCTGGGACAGGGAAAGAAACACCATATATTTT
TRBJ2-7 TRBD2 NA TRBV5-4 15 CASSVTSGRGYEQYF TGTGCCAGCAGCGTGACTAGCGGGAGGGGATACGAGCAGTACTTC
TRBJ2-5 NA NA TRBV7-2 15 CASSPTPGVGETQYF TGTGCCAGCAGCCCTACCCCAGGGGTGGGAGAGACCCAGTACTTC
TRBJ1-4 NA NA TRBV27 14 CASSFIATNEKLFF TGTGCCAGCAGTTTTATTGCAACTAATGAAAAACTGTTTTTT
TRBJ2-1 TRBD1 NA TRBV24-1 13 CATGTGGGNEQFF TGTGCCACCGGGACAGGGGGTGGCAATGAGCAGTTCTTC
TRBJ1-5 TRBD1 few TRBV6-1 14 CASSEDRGNQPQHF TGTGCCAGCAGCGAAGACAGGGGGAATCAGCCCCAGCATTTT
TRBJ2-7 TRBD1 NA TRBV5-1 15 CASSLGRTGSYEQYF TGCGCCAGCAGCTTGGGAAGGACAGGGTCCTACGAGCAGTACTTC
TRBJ2-3 TRBD1 NA TRBV10-3 15 CAISAGQGATDTQYF TGTGCCATCAGTGCCGGGCAGGGGGCGACAGATACGCAGTATTTT
TRBJ2-1 NA NA TRBV5-1 15 CASSLGGAARDKQFF TGCGCCAGCAGCTTGGGGGGGGCTGCTCGCGATAAGCAGTTCTTC
TRBJ2-6 TRBD1 once TRBV11-3 16 CASSSTGATGANVLTF TGTGCCAGCAGCTCCACAGGGGCAACTGGGGCCAACGTCCTGACTTTC
TRBJ1-1 NA NA TRBV7-2 14 CASSLDAENTEAFF TGTGCCAGCAGCTTAGATGCCGAGAACACTGAAGCTTTCTTT
TRBJ2-2 NA NA TRBV19 14 CASSLGANTGELFF TGTGCCAGTAGTCTGGGGGCCAACACCGGGGAGCTGTTTTTT
TRBJ1-3 NA NA TRBV5-6 15 CASSFQGIPGNTIYF TGTGCCAGCAGCTTTCAGGGAATACCTGGAAACACCATATATTTT
TRBJ2-3 TRBD2 NA TRBV3-1/TRBV3-2 19 CASSLATGGDVSWMGAQYF TGTGCCAGCAGCCTCGCGACGGGGGGGGACGTTAGCTGGATGGGTGCGCAGTATTTT